The rows below give T cell receptor beta chains drawn from one sample of a study of T cell responses to AZD1222 COVID-19 vaccine. Using immunoSEQ multiplex PCR, the repertoire was profiled, and TCRdb retains in-frame clones only, with some absent. In the table there are fewer than 200,000 clones, 92% of which are singletons. The sample consisted of peripheral blood, taken on day 0 of MenACWY control vaccination. These receptors were taken from an adult in good health. CDR3s include the opening cysteine and the closing phenylalanine or tryptophan. A D gene is named only where the DNA matches it firmly. Clone sizes are given selectively: once, few, many, or a class where the clone is expanded.

clone_size j_call v_call d_call cdr3_nt cdr3_aa
. TRBJ1-2 TRBV7-6 . TGTGCCAGCAGCTTAGAAATATGGCCTCCAACGGGCTACACCTTC CASSLEIWPPTGYTF
. TRBJ2-2 TRBV19 TRBD1 TGTGCCAGTAACGGACAGGGGGCCGTAAGCGCCGGGGAGCTGTTTTTT CASNGQGAVSAGELFF
. TRBJ1-1 TRBV12-5 . TGTGCTAGTGGTACCACCGGGACACCAAACACTGAAGCTTTCTTT CASGTTGTPNTEAFF
. TRBJ1-2 TRBV6-2/TRBV6-3 . TGTGCCAGCAGTGAGGACGGTTTCGATGGCTACACCTTC CASSEDGFDGYTF
. TRBJ1-2 TRBV30 TRBD1 TGTGCCTCGGCATCACAGGGGGCGGCCTATGGCTACACCTTC CASASQGAAYGYTF
. TRBJ1-2 TRBV19 . TGTGCCAGTAAGGATCAACAGGGCGGAAGGGCTGGCTACACCTTC CASKDQQGGRAGYTF
. TRBJ1-5 TRBV7-8 . TGTGCCAGCAGCCCACCGGGACGGGGCAATCAGCCCCAGCATTTT CASSPPGRGNQPQHF
. TRBJ1-3 TRBV19 . TGTGCCAGTATCGACGCCGGGACGGGAAACACCATATATTTT CASIDAGTGNTIYF
. TRBJ1-5 TRBV19 TRBD1 TGTGCCTCAAAGAGGGAACAGGGGAGCAATCAGCCCCAGCATTTT CASKREQGSNQPQHF
. TRBJ2-7 TRBV14 . TGTGCCAGCAGCCAAGGCTGGGAACAGAGGACCTACGAGCAGTACTTC CASSQGWEQRTYEQYF
. TRBJ2-2 TRBV5-1 . TGCGCCAGCAGCTTGGCACATACCACCGGGGAGCTGTTTTTT CASSLAHTTGELFF
. TRBJ1-1 TRBV12-3/TRBV12-4 . TGTGCCAGCAGTTTCGGAGGTCTGGAAGCTTTCTTT CASSFGGLEAFF
. TRBJ1-6 TRBV18 . TGTGCCAGCTCACCGGCCAGGCCGGATAATTCACCCCTCCACTTT CASSPARPDNSPLHF
. TRBJ2-3 TRBV15 . TGTGCCACCAGCACCCGGTCTCTCCCACGCACAGATACGCAGTATTTT CATSTRSLPRTDTQYF
. TRBJ2-5 TRBV18 . TGTGCCAGCTCACCAAGAGAGACCCAGTACTTC CASSPRETQYF
. TRBJ1-2 TRBV6-5 . TGTGCCAGCAGGTTAACAGGGTCAAGTGGCTACACCTTC CASRLTGSSGYTF
. TRBJ2-5 TRBV6-5 . TGTGCCAGCACCCGCGTCCAGGTCCAAGAGACCCAGTACTTC CASTRVQVQETQYF
. TRBJ1-4 TRBV3-1/TRBV3-2 . TGTGCCACCCAACAGATGTCTAATGAAAAACTGTTTTTT CATQQMSNEKLFF
. TRBJ2-7 TRBV7-3 TRBD2 TGTGCCAGCAGCTCGGGACTAGCGGGAGACGAGCAGTACTTC CASSSGLAGDEQYF
. TRBJ2-5 TRBV18 TRBD2 TGTGCCAGCTCACCACTCAGCGGGAGAGAAGAGACCCAGTACTTC CASSPLSGREETQYF
. TRBJ2-3 TRBV5-1 . TGCGCCAGCAGCCCGGACTCCTCCACAGATACGCAGTATTTT CASSPDSSTDTQYF
. TRBJ2-2 TRBV5-1 . TGCGCCAGCAGCTTGGACCTAGCGACGACCGGGGAGCTGTTTTTT CASSLDLATTGELFF
. TRBJ2-2 TRBV11-2 . TGTGCCAGCAGCTTAGGCGAGGGAACCGGGGAGCTGTTTTTT CASSLGEGTGELFF
once TRBJ1-1 TRBV28 . TGTGCCAGCAGTTTATCAGGAGGAGGCACTGAAGCTTTCTTT CASSLSGGGTEAFF
. TRBJ1-1 TRBV28 . TGTGCCAGCAGTCCTACGGGACGGATGAACACTGAAGCTTTCTTT CASSPTGRMNTEAFF
. TRBJ2-2 TRBV14 . TGTGCCAGCAGCCAAGTCCCCTGGACACCCCACACCGGGGAGCTGTTTTTT CASSQVPWTPHTGELFF
. TRBJ1-2 TRBV5-1 TRBD1 TGCGCCAGCAGCCCCGGACAGGGCCCCCATCTTTATGGCTACACCTTC CASSPGQGPHLYGYTF
. TRBJ2-7 TRBV7-2 . TGTGCCAGCAGGCTGCAGGGAGAAGTCGGCGAGCAGTACTTC CASRLQGEVGEQYF
. TRBJ1-2 TRBV10-1 . TGCGCCAGCAGCGCCTCGATGAATGGCTACACCTTC CASSASMNGYTF
. TRBJ1-5 TRBV5-1 . TGCGCCAGCAGCCCGGGGGGGCAGAGCAATCAGCCCCAGCATTTT CASSPGGQSNQPQHF
. TRBJ1-2 TRBV14 TRBD1 TGTGCCAGCAGCTCACAGGGGGTTGGCTACACCTTC CASSSQGVGYTF
. TRBJ2-1 TRBV6-5 . TGTGCCAGCAGTACCCCTGGCTCCTACAATGAGCAGTTCTTC CASSTPGSYNEQFF
. TRBJ1-3 TRBV18 TRBD1 TGTGCCAGCTCACCACTCAGACAGGGCGGAAACACCATATATTTT CASSPLRQGGNTIYF
. TRBJ2-7 TRBV3-1/TRBV3-2 TRBD2 TGTGCCAGCAGGGGGAGTCCTAGCGGGATCTACGAGCAGTACTTC CASRGSPSGIYEQYF
. TRBJ1-2 TRBV5-1 . TGCGCCAGCAGCTCAAGGCAGGGCTATGGCTACACCTTC CASSSRQGYGYTF
. TRBJ2-5 TRBV13 . TGTGCCAGCAGCTCTAGAAGGGGGGACCAAGAGACCCAGTACTTC CASSSRRGDQETQYF
once TRBJ1-6 TRBV6-5 . TGTGCCAGCAGCACGACCTGGGGTTCACCCCTCCACTTT CASSTTWGSPLHF
. TRBJ1-1 TRBV6-1 TRBD1 TGTGCCAGCAGTGTCATTGGGACAGGGGGCAGTGGCACTGAAGCTTTCTTT CASSVIGTGGSGTEAFF
. TRBJ2-5 TRBV3-1/TRBV3-2 TRBD2 TGTGCCAGCTCGGGGGGAGCGGGGGCCCAAGAGACCCAGTACTTC CASSGGAGAQETQYF
. TRBJ2-7 TRBV2 TRBD2 TGTGCCAGCAGTACCCTTAGCGGGAGGAACTACGAGCAGTACTTC CASSTLSGRNYEQYF